One and the same sample provided the 26 T cell receptor beta chains below, sequenced in a study of neoadjuvant anti-PD-1 for oral cavity cancer. TCRdb keeps only in-frame clones here, not all; method: immunoSEQ multiplex PCR. The sample includes about 13,000 clones, about 70% of them seen just once. The sequencing used PBMCs, collected before nivolumab (anti-PD-1) treatment. Receptors were obtained from a person aged 35 to 85 with oral cavity squamous cell carcinoma.

In this sample, this clone turned up a few times. The J gene is TRBJ1-2, the V gene TRBV30; TRBD1 matches 7 bases. With V trimmed by 4 bases and J by 5 bases, 1 base remained unmatched. Per the germline V gene, CDR1 is GTSNPN and CDR2 is SVGIG (reference sequence). The CDR3 sequence is 11 residues long. CDR3 DNA sequence: TGTGCCTGGACAGGGGGGTATGGCTACACCTTC. Translation gives CAWTGGYGYTF.

The gene calls are TRBV5-6 and TRBJ2-7, with TRBD1 as a possible D gene (6 bases). The CDR3 is made up of 15 amino acids. The germline V and J ends were trimmed by 1 base and 1 base, with 12 bases remaining between them. The germline V gene has CDR1 SGHDT and CDR2 YYEEEE. The CDR3 coding sequence is TGTGCCAGCAGCTTGTCTTGGGACACGTCCTACGAGCAGTACTTC. Its translation: CASSLSWDTSYEQYF.

The chain recombines TRBV7-8 with TRBJ2-5; possibly TRBD1 for D (6 bases). Trimming took 6 bases from V and 3 from J, leaving 35 bases between them. The CDR3 totals 21 residues. CDR1 and CDR2 from the germline V gene are SGHVS and FQNEAQ. CDR3 protein: CASRRRIVPEFLRTEKETQYF. The CDR3 region has the DNA TGTGCCAGCAGAAGACGAATTGTTCCGGAATTTCTGAGGACAGAGAAAGAGACCCAGTACTTC.

This chain links TRBV19 with TRBJ2-5; TRBD2 agrees at 9 bases. Germline V gene data show CDR1 as LNHDA and CDR2 as SQIVND (reference sequence). This CDR3 is 16 amino acids long. V lost 3 bases and J lost 5; bases outside the gene matches: 10. CDR3 sequence reads: CASSIRLAGVGETQYF. The CDR3 DNA reads TGTGCCAGTAGTATTCGGTTAGCGGGAGTAGGGGAGACCCAGTACTTC.

This clone was found once. The chain uses TRBV5-1 and TRBJ2-5; D may be TRBD1 or TRBD2 (5 bases each). CDR1 SGHRS and CDR2 YFSETQ come from the germline V gene. This CDR3 is built from 16 residues. Trimming removed 0 bases at V and 2 bases at J, with 14 bases between. The CDR3 here is CASSLAWGRIQETQYF. For the CDR3, the DNA is TGCGCCAGCAGCTTGGCCTGGGGACGGATACAAGAGACCCAGTACTTC.

V gene TRBV30 combines with J gene TRBJ1-4, with unresolved D. V was cut by 0 bases and J by 1 base, with 6 bases left in between. The germline gives CDR1 GTSNPN, CDR2 SVGIG (reference sequence). There are 14 residues in the CDR3. CDR3 residues: CAWSVALTNEKLFF. The CDR3 nucleotides are TGTGCCTGGAGTGTTGCCCTAACTAATGAAAAACTGTTTTTT.

This clone was detected only a few times. CDR3 sequence reads: CASSPRRGTRDGYTF. CDR3 DNA: TGTGCCAGCAGCCCCCGACGGGGGACCCGGGATGGCTACACCTTC. The chain is built from TRBV7-9 and TRBJ1-2; D is possibly TRBD1 (5 bases). There are 15 residues in the CDR3. Germline CDR1 reads SEHNR; CDR2 reads FQNEAQ (reference sequence). The V and J ends lost 5 bases and 6 bases respectively, with 19 bases between them. Drawing the rest from reference TRBV7-9 and TRBJ1-2, the complete variable domain is DTGVSQNPRHKITKRGQNVTFRCDPISEHNRLYWYRQTLGQGPEFLTYFQNEAQLEKSRLLSDRFSAERPKGSFSTLEIQRTEQGDSAMYLCASSPRRGTRDGYTFGSGTRLTVV.

This clone was found once. The chain has TRBV19 and TRBJ1-6; 7 bases fit TRBD1. Germline CDR1 reads LNHDA; CDR2 reads SQIVND (reference sequence). Germline trimming cut 5 bases from V and 4 bases from J; bases unmatched to any gene: 5. The CDR3 contains 15 residues. The DNA of the CDR3 is TGTGCCAGTAGTCCTGACAGGGTATATAATTCACCCCTCCACTTT. Translated: CASSPDRVYNSPLHF.

The genes are TRBV9 and TRBJ2-1, with 10 bases lining up with TRBD2. Unmatched junction bases numbered 9, after V lost 0 bases and J lost 9 bases. Germline CDR1 reads SGDLS; CDR2 reads YYNGEE. The CDR3 contains 16 residues. The CDR3 DNA follows: TGTGCCAGCAGCGTAGTGGTAGCGGGAGGCGTTAGTGAGCAGTTCTTC. Protein product: CASSVVVAGGVSEQFF.

For the CDR3, the DNA is TGTGCCAGCAGCCGCGGACTACGAGGGGGAGGGACGACAGATACGCAGTATTTT. It codes for CASSRGLRGGGTTDTQYF. This chain connects TRBV5-4 to TRBJ2-3; D is possibly TRBD2 (7 bases). CDR1 and CDR2 (germline): SGHNT, YYREEE (reference sequence). V was shortened by 4 bases and J by 3 bases, with 24 bases between the two germline ends. The CDR3 is 18 residues long.

The chain employs TRBV7-9 and TRBJ2-7; 11 nucleotides agree with TRBD2. The CDR3 sequence is 15 residues long. The junction had 8 bases not matched to a gene; V was cut back by 5 bases and J by 5 bases. Germline CDR1 and CDR2: SEHNR and FQNEAQ (reference sequence). In DNA, the CDR3 is TGTGCCAGCAGCATCCTACTAGCGGGAGTTAACGAGCAGTACTTC. This gives the protein CASSILLAGVNEQYF.

This sequence joins TRBV5-6 and TRBJ2-7; D remains unclear. Looked up from germline, CDR1 is SGHDT and CDR2 is YYEEEE. CDR3 length equals 12 residues. Trimming removed 3 bases from V and 1 base from J, with 5 bases in between. CDR3 sequence: CASSSFSYEQYF. DNA of the CDR3: TGTGCCAGCAGCTCATTTTCCTACGAGCAGTACTTC.

CDR3 residues: CASRRLAGKYEQYF. The CDR3, as DNA: TGTGCCAGCAGACGACTAGCGGGGAAATACGAGCAGTACTTC. V is TRBV11-2 and J is TRBJ2-7, with 11 nucleotides matching TRBD2. Trimming cost V 6 bases and J 4 bases; bases outside gene matches: 5. This CDR3 is built from 14 residues. Germline CDR1 SGHAT, CDR2 FQNNGV.

The chain carries TRBV4-1 and TRBJ2-3; D is undetermined. The germline gives CDR1 MGHRA, CDR2 YSYEKL. CDR3 length: 14 amino acids. Trimming took off 1 base at V and 6 bases at J, with 11 bases between the two ends. The CDR3 DNA reads as TGCGCCAGCAGCCAAGTGGGTAGTTTCGATACGCAGTATTTT. Its translation: CASSQVGSFDTQYF.

The chain combines TRBV11-2 with TRBJ1-3; D gene uncertain. Between the trimmed V and J ends, which lost 6 bases and 0 bases, there was a span of 18 bases. The CDR3 is 17 amino acids. The V gene's germline CDR1 is SGHAT and CDR2 FQNNGV. This CDR3 reads CASSPPSGRGSGNTIYF. CDR3 nucleotide sequence: TGTGCCAGCAGTCCCCCTTCAGGTCGGGGCTCTGGAAACACCATATATTTT.

The V gene is TRBV9, the J gene TRBJ1-5; D remains unclear. V was shortened by 3 bases and J by 2 bases, with 12 bases between the two germline ends. Per germline, CDR1 SGDLS and CDR2 YYNGEE. The CDR3 has 15 residues. CDR3 DNA: TGTGCCAGCAGCGCCGGTTCCCTGGGCAATCAGCCCCAGCATTTT. Its translation: CASSAGSLGNQPQHF.

The gene calls are TRBV5-6 and TRBJ2-6, with 10 bases identical to TRBD1. From germline, CDR1 is SGHDT and CDR2 YYEEEE. The CDR3 has 16 amino acids. After removal of 7 bases from V and 12 bases from J, the junction contained 16 bases not matched to a gene. This CDR3 reads CASAPTPGQGFTVLTF. CDR3 DNA: TGTGCCAGCGCCCCGACGCCGGGACAGGGGTTTACCGTCCTGACTTTC.

The rearrangement joins TRBV5-4 to TRBJ1-1; TRBD1 is a possible D gene (5 bases). Trimming shortened V by 4 bases and J by 8 bases, and 9 bases separated the two germline ends. Germline assignment: CDR1 SGHNT and CDR2 YYREEE (reference sequence). The CDR3 length is 11 residues. CDR3 protein: CASSRQSEAFF. The CDR3 DNA follows: TGTGCCAGCAGCCGACAGTCGGAAGCTTTCTTT.

This clone was seen a single time. The V and J genes are TRBV19 and TRBJ1-1; tentatively, D is TRBD1 (5 bases). The V end lost 3 bases, the J end lost 3 bases, and 11 bases lay between the germline ends. CDR1 LNHDA and CDR2 SQIVND come from the germline V gene (reference sequence). The CDR3 has 14 amino acids. CDR3 amino acids: CASSIEGLDTEAFF. DNA for the CDR3: TGTGCCAGTAGTATTGAGGGGCTCGACACTGAAGCTTTCTTT.

This clone appeared a few times. The chain has TRBV10-1 and TRBJ2-2; D may be TRBD1 (6 bases). The V and J ends lost 7 bases and 1 base respectively, with 10 bases between them. CDR3 size: 14 residues. The germline V gene has CDR1 WNHNN and CDR2 SYGVQD (reference sequence). The CDR3 nucleotides read TGCGCCAGCAACCCGGGACAGAACACCGGGGAGCTGTTTTTT. Its protein product is CASNPGQNTGELFF.

The chain uses TRBV11-3 and TRBJ2-7, with a possible D match to TRBD2 (5 bases). Germline CDR1 and CDR2: SGHNT and YENEEA. The ends were cut back, 5 bases at V and 6 bases at J, with 11 bases in the middle. This CDR3 is built from 12 residues. The DNA for the CDR3 is TGTGCCAGCAGCACCACTAGTAGCGAGCAGTACTTC. This gives the protein CASSTTSSEQYF.

CDR3 amino acids: CASEAGGAGEQFF. Written as DNA, the CDR3 is TGTGCCAGCGAGGCGGGAGGGGCGGGTGAGCAGTTCTTC. This sequence joins TRBV6-5 and TRBJ2-1, with 9 bases matching TRBD2. V lost 8 bases, J lost 9 bases, and 8 bases stayed unmatched. From germline, CDR1 is MNHEY and CDR2 SVGAGI. The length of the CDR3 is 13 residues.

A single count supports this clone. V usage is TRBV28 and J usage is TRBJ2-4; D ambiguous. CDR3 length: 14 amino acids. Trimming took off 1 base at V and 0 bases at J, with 4 bases between the two ends. Per germline, CDR1 MDHEN and CDR2 SYDVKM. CDR3: CASSLSGAKNIQYF. CDR3 sequence (DNA): TGTGCCAGCAGTTTATCGGGAGCCAAAAACATTCAGTACTTC.

The chain recombines TRBV7-9 with TRBJ2-1; a possible D gene is TRBD2 (5 bases). V shed 5 bases and J shed 0 bases, with 17 bases lying between them. The CDR3 length is 17 residues. The V gene's germline CDR1 is SEHNR and CDR2 FQNEAQ (reference sequence). CDR3 coding DNA: TGTGCCAGCAGCAAAGGTCTAGCAAGGAGCTCCTACAATGAGCAGTTCTTC. Amino acids: CASSKGLARSSYNEQFF.

The V and J genes are TRBV6-1 and TRBJ1-1, with D perhaps TRBD1 (5 bases). The V end was cut by 3 bases, the J end by 1 base, with 9 bases between. CDR1 and CDR2 (germline): MNHNS, SASEGT. The CDR3 has 14 amino acids. This CDR3 reads CASSEVRENTEAFF. Here the CDR3 DNA reads TGTGCCAGCAGTGAGGTCAGGGAGAACACTGAAGCTTTCTTT.

J is TRBJ2-1 and V is TRBV11-2; D is ambiguous. The CDR3 sequence is 13 residues long. V lost 1 base and J 6 bases, leaving 7 bases between the germline ends. CDR1 is SGHAT, CDR2 FQNNGV, per germline. DNA of the CDR3: TGTGCCAGCAGCTTAGGACGGCTCAATGAGCAGTTCTTC. Protein product: CASSLGRLNEQFF.